This is a list of T cell receptor beta chains from one sample in a study of Tregs in tolerant kidney transplant recipients. The method was immunoSEQ multiplex PCR; TCRdb's version includes in-frame clones alone and lacks a portion of them. Of roughly 250,000 clones listed, roughly 84% are singletons. Material for sequencing was CD4+ T cells from blood. Every receptor here comes from a human donor in good health. The CDR3 runs from the conserved cysteine through the conserved F or W. The order of the fields is D gene, J gene, CDR3 length, V gene, CDR3 protein. The D gene is left open where the match is weak.

TRBD2	TRBJ2-1	14	TRBV13	CASSRGLAGDEQFF
.	.	13	TRBV9	CASSAQPSYEQYF
.	TRBJ1-2	14	TRBV21-1	CASSSDRGYDGYTF
.	TRBJ2-7	15	TRBV6-6	CASSYSVESSYEQYF
TRBD1	TRBJ2-5	13	TRBV6-5	CASRRQGQETQYF
.	TRBJ1-6	18	TRBV6-4	CASSLPDMDTNEDSPLHF
.	TRBJ1-2	17	TRBV30	CAWSVRADSVANYGYTF
TRBD2	TRBJ2-3	14	TRBV6-4	CASSESGDTDTQYF
.	TRBJ1-2	13	TRBV6-5	CASSPGFGYGYTF
TRBD1	TRBJ1-2	15	TRBV6-5	CASSYRVTGDYGYTF
TRBD1	TRBJ1-4	16	TRBV7-6	CASSLAMTGTNEKLFF
TRBD2	TRBJ2-7	17	TRBV4-2	CASSRKPGTSASYEQYF
.	TRBJ1-5	15	TRBV18	CASSRTVNSNQPQHF
TRBD2	TRBJ2-7	15	TRBV7-8	CASSLETSGAYEQYF
TRBD1	TRBJ2-5	15	TRBV27	CASSSHRDREETQYF
.	TRBJ2-3	15	TRBV4-1	CASSQLQDQEDTQYF
.	TRBJ2-3	15	TRBV6-1	CASSAGPNGADTQYF
.	TRBJ1-5	13	TRBV11-3	CASRRNYLGPQHF
.	TRBJ2-7	13	TRBV7-8	CASSLGRGDSRRF
.	TRBJ2-3	16	TRBV4-1	CASSQGPRAGTDTQYF
TRBD2	TRBJ2-3	13	TRBV19	CASSSRAGDTQYF
.	TRBJ2-5	16	TRBV6-1	CASSEGLSQGQETQYF
.	TRBJ2-3	18	TRBV5-1	CASSLGGTSTADKDTQYF
.	TRBJ1-6	17	TRBV15	CATSRDPGRSYNSPLHF
.	TRBJ2-7	15	TRBV4-1	CASSRTERGIHEQYF
TRBD2	TRBJ2-1	16	TRBV6-1	CASSERWAGADNEQFF
.	TRBJ1-5	13	TRBV18	CASSLQEDQPQHF
.	TRBJ2-1	15	TRBV5-1	CASSFRRSSYNEQFF
TRBD1	TRBJ2-1	18	TRBV30	CAWSVRDRGLGSYNEQFF
.	TRBJ2-1	12	TRBV5-1	CASSAYYNEQFF
.	TRBJ1-2	14	TRBV7-9	CASSLENRYYGYTF
.	TRBJ1-1	14	TRBV10-3	CAISEGQVGTEAFF
.	TRBJ2-2	15	TRBV5-1	CASSLGSGNTGELFF
TRBD1	TRBJ1-2	14	TRBV5-1	CASSLGPTGDGYTF
TRBD2	TRBJ2-1	15	TRBV15	CATSSSGRLDNEQFF
TRBD2	TRBJ2-5	15	TRBV19	CASSMPSGGGETQYF
TRBD2	TRBJ2-1	16	TRBV19	CASSIDTSGRVYEQFF
.	TRBJ1-2	13	TRBV10-1	CASSTAKNYGYTF